The present T cell receptor (beta chain) was sequenced within a study of Graves' ophthalmopathy and Graves' hyperthyroidism. Overall study findings and caveats: Discriminating ophthalmopathy from stable hyperthyroidism, a 13-signature model attained a sensitivity of 85% to 90% and a specificity of about 81%.

Trimming left V 5 bases short and J 6 bases short, with 13 bases between. This CDR3 spans 13 amino acids. This clonotype was detected only once. Its antigen remains unknown. RNA transcripts yielded amplified TCR beta CDR3 regions. Second-round multiplex PCR followed a first-round RT-PCR using HTBI primers. Using its own MiXCR run on the multiplex PCR reads, TCRdb lists one record per CDR3 protein. The sample contains about 180,000 distinct CDR3 sequences, more than 30% of which appear only once. Patients were excluded if they had other autoimmune diseases or uncontrolled infections, and likewise if pregnancy or lactation applied.

The sequencing sample was made of peripheral blood. This TCR was recovered from a woman in her 40s with Graves' ophthalmopathy. This chain connects TRBV12-3 or TRBV12-4 to TRBJ2-5; D might be TRBD1 or TRBD2, each matching 5 bases. CDR3: CASSQGRRQTQYF. The CDR3 DNA sequence: TGTGCCAGCAGTCAGGGCAGGAGGCAGACCCAGTACTTC.